This T cell receptor (beta chain) was recorded in a study of response to subunit inactivated influenza vaccine. One entry per CDR3 protein results from TCRdb running MiXCR on the RT-PCR reads. The sample has a few hundred thousand distinct CDR3 sequences; approximately 7.3% are singletons. Material: PBMCs from blood, obtained roughly 24 months after vaccination. The origin of this receptor is a man between 50 and 69 years old who received an inactivated influenza vaccine.

CDR3 residues: CASSMGGAEQYF. The CDR3 DNA sequence: TGCGCCAGCAGCATGGGAGGGGCCGAGCAGTACTTC. This chain uses TRBV5-1 with TRBJ2-7; 7 nucleotides line up with TRBD2. The CDR3 totals 12 residues. Per the germline V gene, CDR1 is SGHRS and CDR2 is YFSETQ. V lost 4 bases and J lost 6; bases outside the gene matches: 4.